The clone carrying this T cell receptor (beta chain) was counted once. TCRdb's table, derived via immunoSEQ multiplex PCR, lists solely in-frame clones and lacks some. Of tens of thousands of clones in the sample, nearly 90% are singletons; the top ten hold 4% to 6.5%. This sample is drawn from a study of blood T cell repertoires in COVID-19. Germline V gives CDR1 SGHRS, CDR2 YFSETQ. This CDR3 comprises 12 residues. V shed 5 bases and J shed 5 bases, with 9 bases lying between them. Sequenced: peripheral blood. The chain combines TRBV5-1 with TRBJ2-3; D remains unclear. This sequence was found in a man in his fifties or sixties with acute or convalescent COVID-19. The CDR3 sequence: CASSLEVDTQYF. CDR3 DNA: TGCGCCAGCAGTCTAGAGGTAGATACGCAGTATTTT.